The 16 T cell receptor beta chains listed next were all sequenced from one sample in a study of sequential checkpoint blockade in melanoma. Using immunoSEQ multiplex PCR, the repertoire was profiled, and TCRdb retains in-frame clones only, with some absent. In the table there are roughly 34,000 clones, 65% to 90% of which are singletons. Treatment here: randomized to nivolumab then ipilimumab (arm A) or the reverse (arm B). The source was CD8+ T cells sorted from blood (inferred from file names), collected from a patient given nivolumab and ipilimumab in sequence. The receptor source for this set is a human donor with melanoma.

This rearrangement joins TRBV6-5 to TRBJ2-1; 12 bases are a match to TRBD2. The CDR3 loop spans 12 amino acids. Losses at the gene ends were 5 bases for V and 14 bases for J; bases not matched to a gene: 4. Germline V gene sequence: CDR1 MNHEY, CDR2 SVGAGI. The CDR3 protein is CASSTSGGPKFF. The CDR3 DNA follows: TGTGCCAGCAGTACTAGCGGGGGGCCAAAGTTCTTC.

In this sample, this clone turned up once. The chain carries TRBV4-1 and TRBJ1-5; possible D gene TRBD1, 5 bases. The germline V gene has CDR1 MGHRA and CDR2 YSYEKL. V dropped 3 bases and J dropped 0 bases, with 9 bases sitting between them. The CDR3 totals 15 residues. The CDR3 nucleotides read TGCGCCAGCAGCCATGGGGCTAATAGCAATCAGCCCCAGCATTTT. Protein product: CASSHGANSNQPQHF.

This clone has a handful of counts. This sample includes further DNA sequences coding for the same CDR3. The rearrangement links TRBV5-5 to TRBJ1-2; the match to TRBD1 covers 8 bases. The CDR3 spans 15 residues. Germline lookup yields CDR1 SGHKS and CDR2 YYEKEE (reference sequence). J was trimmed by 3 bases and V by 0 bases; bases with no gene match: 4. In DNA, the CDR3 is TGTGCCAGCAGCTTGGAGGACAGGGTCCACTATGGCTACACCTTC. It translates to CASSLEDRVHYGYTF.

This chain uses TRBV27 with TRBJ1-5; D is unclear. The CDR3 has 15 amino acids. The germline V gene has CDR1 MNHEY and CDR2 SMNVEV (reference sequence). V was cut by 3 bases and J by 0 bases, with 9 bases left in between. The CDR3 sequence is CASSLAVYSNQPQHF. Written as DNA, the CDR3 is TGTGCCAGCAGTTTGGCAGTATATAGCAATCAGCCCCAGCATTTT.

The J gene is TRBJ2-5, the V gene TRBV13, with TRBD2 identical over 9 bases. There are 16 residues in the CDR3. J lost 1 base, V lost 0 bases, and 3 bases had no gene match. In germline, CDR1 is PRHDT, CDR2 FYEKMQ (reference sequence). In DNA form, the CDR3 reads TGTGCCAGCAGCTTAGGGCCAGCGGGGGGCCAAGAGACCCAGTACTTC. Its translation is CASSLGPAGGQETQYF.

This clone appeared a single time. The chain is built from TRBV7-9 and TRBJ2-7, with 9 bases that match TRBD2. CDR1 is SEHNR, CDR2 FQNEAQ, per germline (reference sequence). This CDR3 is 18 amino acids long. V shed 0 bases, J shed 4 bases, and the junction held 13 bases outside the gene matches. CDR3 in DNA: TGTGCCAGCAGCTTAGCGCAGGTAGCGGGGGCGCTAGGATACGAGCAGTACTTC. Encoded protein: CASSLAQVAGALGYEQYF.

This clone was recorded once. This sequence joins TRBV19 and TRBJ2-1, with 7 bases that match TRBD2. CDR1 and CDR2 (germline): LNHDA, SQIVND (reference sequence). Trimming removed 3 bases from V and 3 bases from J; junction bases left unmatched: 5. The length of the CDR3 is 15 residues. The DNA of the CDR3 is TGTGCCAGTAGTATCGCTAGCGGAGTCTACAATGAGCAGTTCTTC. This gives the protein CASSIASGVYNEQFF.

The CDR3 here is CASSLSVRGRSYEQYF. As DNA, the CDR3 is TGTGCCAGCAGTTTATCAGTCAGGGGACGCTCCTACGAGCAGTACTTC. The chain combines TRBV28 with TRBJ2-7, with D possibly being TRBD1 (6 bases). The CDR3 is 16 amino acids. Deletions cut 1 base from V and 0 bases from J, with 13 bases between. Germline V gene data show CDR1 as MDHEN and CDR2 as SYDVKM.

The V and J genes are TRBV5-4 and TRBJ2-1, with unresolved D. Germline CDR1 is SGHNT and CDR2 is YYREEE (reference sequence). The ends were cut back, 4 bases at V and 3 bases at J, with 5 bases in the middle. This CDR3 has 12 residues. The CDR3 coding sequence is TGTGCCAGCAGCCTTAACTACAATGAGCAGTTCTTC. Its translation is CASSLNYNEQFF. The entire variable domain, with the rest obtained from reference TRBV5-4 and TRBJ2-1, is as follows: ETGVTQSPTHLIKTRGQQVTLRCSSQSGHNTVSWYQQALGQGPQFIFQYYREEENGRGNFPPRFSGLQFPNYSSELNVNALELDDSALYLCASSLNYNEQFFGPGTRLTVL.

This CDR3 reads CATNGQPNQPQHF. DNA of the CDR3: TGTGCCACCAACGGACAGCCAAATCAGCCCCAGCATTTT. The chain uses TRBV18 and TRBJ1-5, with a possible D match to TRBD1 (6 bases). This CDR3 spans 13 amino acids. V lost 10 bases, J lost 4 bases, and 14 bases lay in between. Per the germline V gene, CDR1 is KGHSH and CDR2 is LQKENI.

This clone was observed once. The chain links TRBV13 to TRBJ2-1; TRBD1 matches 8 bases. CDR1 PRHDT and CDR2 FYEKMQ come from the germline V gene (reference sequence). The CDR3 spans 14 residues. Germline trimming cut 5 bases from V and 5 bases from J; bases unmatched to any gene: 5. The CDR3 DNA sequence: TGTGCCAGCAGCCGGACAGGGTCCCACAATGAGCAGTTCTTC. This gives the protein CASSRTGSHNEQFF.

The table lists this clone with a count of one. CDR3: CASSEGAGPPYEQYF. CDR3 in DNA: TGCGCCAGCAGTGAGGGGGCAGGGCCTCCCTACGAGCAGTACTTC. The chain joins TRBV10-1 to TRBJ2-7, with D maybe TRBD1 (5 bases). The CDR3 length is 15 residues. CDR1 WNHNN and CDR2 SYGVQD come from the germline V gene (reference sequence). Trimming took off 2 bases at V and 2 bases at J, with 13 bases between the two ends.

The chain uses TRBV6-1 and TRBJ2-7, with 8 nucleotides matching TRBD2. The CDR3 extends over 17 amino acids. Trimming cost V 1 base and J 4 bases; bases outside gene matches: 12. The germline gives CDR1 MNHNS, CDR2 SASEGT. This chain's CDR3 is CASSEETLAEILYEQYF. The CDR3 DNA is TGTGCCAGCAGTGAAGAAACACTAGCGGAAATTTTGTACGAGCAGTACTTC.

The chain employs TRBV4-3 and TRBJ2-7; TRBD2 matches at 13 bases. The CDR3 totals 18 residues. V shed 1 base, J shed 4 bases, and the junction held 10 bases outside the gene matches. Germline CDR1 is LGHNA and CDR2 is YSLEER. The DNA of the CDR3 is TGCGCCAGCAGCCAAGCACCATGGACTAGCGGGAGTTTGTACGAGCAGTACTTC. It specifies CASSQAPWTSGSLYEQYF.

This chain connects TRBV19 to TRBJ1-5; D remains unclear. Trimming cost V 3 bases and J 1 base, with 10 bases left between them. The CDR3 runs 15 residues. Looked up from germline, CDR1 is LNHDA and CDR2 is SQIVND (reference sequence). This chain's CDR3 is CASSIWHSSNQPQHF. Here the CDR3 DNA reads TGTGCCAGTAGTATTTGGCATTCGAGCAATCAGCCCCAGCATTTT.

V and J are TRBV10-2 and TRBJ2-7, with TRBD2 as a possible D gene (5 bases). The germline V and J ends were trimmed by 1 base and 2 bases, with 9 bases remaining between them. CDR1 is WSHSY and CDR2 is SAAADI in the germline V gene. This CDR3 is built from 14 residues. The chain's CDR3 is CASSEFRRTYEQYF. The CDR3 coding sequence is TGCGCCAGCAGTGAGTTTCGGAGGACCTACGAGCAGTACTTC.